Listed below are T cell receptor beta chains from one sample, sequenced in a study of blood T cell repertoires in COVID-19. Method: immunoSEQ multiplex PCR; TCRdb's copy keeps in-frame clones and lacks some. The sample has about 400,000 clones, roughly 88% seen once. The sample taken for sequencing was PBMCs or T cells enriched from blood (not recorded which). The origin of the receptors is a woman in her twenties or thirties with acute COVID-19. Both conserved end residues are part of each CDR3. The D gene is left open where the match is weak.

d_gene | j_gene | v_gene | CDR3aa
. | TRBJ2-7 | TRBV6-5 | CASSYGRGGYEQYF
. | TRBJ2-1 | TRBV30 | CAGERLYDEQFF
. | TRBJ2-7 | TRBV6-4 | CASRLQGYEQYF
. | TRBJ1-1 | TRBV9 | CASSVEGRQGTEAFF
. | TRBJ2-1 | TRBV7-2 | CASSSPRSSYNEQFF
TRBD2 | TRBJ2-3 | TRBV7-8 | CASSHRRLAGVTDTQYF
TRBD1 | TRBJ1-1 | TRBV5-1 | CASSSGTGVNTEAFF
TRBD1 | TRBJ2-3 | TRBV18 | CASSSQGDTQYF
. | TRBJ2-7 | TRBV5-1 | CASSLEGVEQYF
. | TRBJ1-2 | TRBV6-5 | CASRGALNYGYTF
. | TRBJ2-7 | TRBV6-5 | CASSYGAVSYEQYF
TRBD1 | TRBJ1-2 | TRBV27 | CASSLSASGGRGYTF
TRBD1 | TRBJ2-1 | TRBV7-2 | CASSAGQGVRRNEQFF
. | TRBJ2-7 | TRBV9 | CASSPREGVYEQYF
. | TRBJ1-1 | TRBV9 | CASRPGGGTEAFF
. | TRBJ2-1 | TRBV19 | CASSIDLTGGSNNEQFF
. | TRBJ2-7 | TRBV10-2 | CASSEGWPGQTVTYEQYF
. | TRBJ1-1 | TRBV7-2 | CASSLRVDTEAFF
TRBD1 | TRBJ1-2 | TRBV7-9 | CASSSDRVSGYTF
TRBD1 | TRBJ1-1 | TRBV5-3 | CARSGTGGAGDTEAFF
TRBD1 | TRBJ2-7 | TRBV30 | CAWTGTGGWEQYF
. | TRBJ1-6 | TRBV2 | CASSPGLMGSPLHF